This T cell receptor (beta chain) emerged from a study of blood T cells in healthy people across ages. It was with a sample-barcoded 5' primer and a J-beta primer mix that a second PCR of roughly 7 to 12 cycles was run. Every sample returned 2.5 million or more CDR3-containing paired-end reads. TCRdb reanalysed the 5' RACE reads using MiXCR and keeps one entry per CDR3 protein. The profile shows under 2 million distinct CDR3 sequences, around 36% of them singletons. Trimming cost V 3 bases and J 8 bases, with 13 bases left between them. The CDR3 has 13 residues. The V and J genes are TRBV12-3 or TRBV12-4 and TRBJ1-2; D not resolved. The sample comprised blood. The sequence derives from a woman aged 30 to 39 in good health. The CDR3 nucleotides read TGTGCCAGCAGTTTTATTTTTAGGCGCGGCTACACCTTC. Translated: CASSFIFRRGYTF.